This TCR beta chain emerged from a study of cytomegalovirus exposure and HLA in healthy donors. Findings and limits, study-wide: Some highly shared sequence variants likely arose as a pipeline artifact. TCR beta chain V- and J-gene trimming was linked, in a later analysis, to a missense variant in DCLRE1C.

A multiplex PCR was run with 60 Vbeta primers and 13 Jbeta primers. Assay used: immunoSEQ multiplex PCR; TCRdb lists only in-frame clones, some missing. The data hold approximately 120,000 clones, with 83% observed a single time. The CDR3 consists of 16 residues. V lost 2 bases and J 5 bases, leaving 16 bases between the germline ends. Germline lookup yields CDR1 WNHNN and CDR2 SYGVQD (reference sequence). Comment on this clone: Its antigen is not identified.

The specimen was PBMCs. The receptor was derived from a woman aged 40-49 years in good health and CMV-seropositive. The gene calls are TRBV10-1 and TRBJ2-1; a possible D gene is TRBD2 (5 bases). In DNA form, the CDR3 reads TGCGCCAGCAGTGAGGGTAAACGGAGGATTAACAATGAGCAGTTCTTC. This gives the protein CASSEGKRRINNEQFF.